This T cell receptor (beta chain) was sequenced in a study of T cells after yellow fever vaccination. Study-wide findings and caveats: Bulk-population clonotypes that are abundant could appear as contaminants in FACS-sorted repertoires. Primary-vaccination clones mostly resurfaced post-booster (just under 98% CD4, more than 85% CD8).

Template-switching 5'RACE yielded the TCR cDNA; a universal primer site and UMIs were added in the process. TCRdb ran MiXCR on the 5' RACE reads and lists one entry per CDR3 protein. The sample has approximately 300,000 distinct CDR3 sequences, roughly 13% seen once. This clonotype was seen more than once but under ten times. Its specificity is unknown. This clonotype was sampled from a man aged 25 to 40 who received the YFV17D yellow fever vaccine. This specimen was CD4+ T cells sorted from PBMCs, taken 45 days after the yellow fever booster vaccination.

The CDR3 protein is CSVAASSYNEQFF. The CDR3 DNA sequence: TGCAGCGTTGCAGCGAGCTCCTACAATGAGCAGTTCTTC. J is TRBJ2-1 and V is TRBV29-1; D uncertain. CDR3 length: 13 residues. The V end was cut by 4 bases, the J end by 0 bases, with 7 bases between. From germline, CDR1 is SQVTM and CDR2 ANQGSEA.